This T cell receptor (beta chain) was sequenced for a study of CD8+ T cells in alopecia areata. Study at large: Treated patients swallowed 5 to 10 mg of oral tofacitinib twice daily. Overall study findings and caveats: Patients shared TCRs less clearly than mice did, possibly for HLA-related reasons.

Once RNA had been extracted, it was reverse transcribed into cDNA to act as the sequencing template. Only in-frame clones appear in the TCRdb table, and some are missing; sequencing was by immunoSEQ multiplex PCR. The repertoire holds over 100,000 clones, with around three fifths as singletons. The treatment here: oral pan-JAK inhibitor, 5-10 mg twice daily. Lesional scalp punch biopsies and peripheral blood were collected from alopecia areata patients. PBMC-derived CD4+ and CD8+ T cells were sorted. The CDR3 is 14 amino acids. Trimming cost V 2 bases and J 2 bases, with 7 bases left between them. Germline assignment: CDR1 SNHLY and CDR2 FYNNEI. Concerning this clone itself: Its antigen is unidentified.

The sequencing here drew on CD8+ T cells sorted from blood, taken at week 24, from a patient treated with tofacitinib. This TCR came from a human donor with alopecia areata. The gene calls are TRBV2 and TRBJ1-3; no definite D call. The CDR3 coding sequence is TGTGCCAGCAGTGAATGGGGTACTGGAAACACCATATATTTT. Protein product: CASSEWGTGNTIYF.